The clone carrying this T cell receptor (beta chain) was detected a few times. This entry comes from a study of blood T cells in healthy people across ages. Isolated per sample were at least 7 million PBMCs. V lost 4 bases, J lost 1 base, and 17 bases lay in between. The CDR3 spans 17 residues. Germline-derived CDR1 and CDR2 are SGHAT and FQNNGV. Using a J-beta primer mix together with a sample-barcoded 5' primer, a second PCR was run for roughly 6 to 12 cycles. One entry per CDR3 protein results from TCRdb running MiXCR on the 5' RACE reads. The data show under 2 million distinct CDR3 sequences, 30% to 40% seen once.

This TCR came from a woman aged 30 to 39 in good health. The gene calls are TRBV11-2 and TRBJ2-1, with D possibly being TRBD2 (6 bases). Sequences were obtained from blood. CDR3 sequence (DNA): TGTGCCAGCAGCTCCTACCCCACGCGGGGTTCCTACAATGAGCAGTTCTTC. It specifies CASSSYPTRGSYNEQFF.